This T cell receptor beta chain originates from a study of blood T cell repertoires in COVID-19. Study information: The analysed material was cDNA or gDNA that came from T cells, B-cell-depleted T cells, or PBMCs.

The CDR3 covers 16 residues. CDR1 is SGHDT and CDR2 is YYEEEE in the germline V gene. V shed 4 bases, J shed 1 base, and the junction held 5 bases outside the gene matches. Authors' processing steps: The authors estimated nucleated cell counts from reference gene primer amplification. The assay was immunoSEQ multiplex PCR, and TCRdb's table has in-frame clones only and misses some. The DNA gave D and trimming, while V, J and clone size come from that table. The table includes around 70,000 clones, 75% to 85% detected once. The chain has TRBV5-6 and TRBJ2-6; TRBD2 aligns across 7 bases. The sample comprised peripheral blood. The source of this sequence is a woman between 65 and 79 years old with acute or convalescent COVID-19. CDR3 bases: TGTGCCAGCAGCGCCGGGACTAATTCTGGGGCCAACGTCCTGACTTTC. This translates into CASSAGTNSGANVLTF.